The present T cell receptor beta chain was sequenced within a study of human T cells and chemical hapten exposure. Via MiXCR, TCRdb re-called the RACE reads, giving one row per CDR3 protein. Of 300,000 to 450,000 distinct CDR3 sequences listed, around 5% are singletons. The CDR3 is 13 residues long. With 5 bases clipped from V and 3 bases from J, the junction kept 1 base outside the gene matches. From germline, CDR1 is MNHEY and CDR2 SVGEGT. This clonotype was recorded at least ten times. Indicated time point: pre-sensitization, week 0. The treatment here: therapeutic diphenylcyclopropenone sensitization with weekly scalp DPC.

The source was whole blood, collected in connection with sensitization to the hapten diphenylcyclopropenone (DPC). The origin of this receptor is a woman aged 18-29 years with alopecia areata. Some clones in this sample may be carry-over from other donors' samples. This sequence joins TRBV6-2 or TRBV6-3 and TRBJ2-1; 7 positions agree with TRBD1. The CDR3 DNA is TGTGCCAGCAGTGGGACAGACTACAATGAGCAGTTCTTC. The encoded protein is CASSGTDYNEQFF.